This paragraph covers one T cell receptor (beta chain) sequence. Antigen: not known. PCR was performed using 60 Vbeta and 13 Jbeta primers. Data came from immunoSEQ multiplex PCR; TCRdb stores just in-frame clones and leaves some out. The sample carries about 85,000 clones, over 70% recorded once. The data were taken from a study of cytomegalovirus exposure and HLA in healthy donors. V was pared by 0 bases and J by 4 bases, with 2 bases of the junction left unmatched. Germline V gene sequence: CDR1 MGHRA, CDR2 YSYEKL. This CDR3 region has 15 residues. Study-wide results and limits: Researchers reported in a later analysis that a missense DCLRE1C variant was tied to TCR beta V- and J-gene trimming.

The specimen sequenced was PBMCs. The V gene is TRBV4-1, the J gene TRBJ2-3; 9 bases map to TRBD2. The clonotype was recovered from a boy aged 5-17 years in good health and CMV-seronegative. CDR3 nucleotides: TGCGCCAGCAGCCAAGATCGCGGGGGGGCAGATACGCAGTATTTT. Translation gives CASSQDRGGADTQYF.